This T cell receptor beta chain was captured by sequencing in a study of T cell changes during pregnancy in multiple sclerosis. In this sample, this clone turned up once. The CDR3 is made up of 15 amino acids. Germline V gene lookup returns CDR1 SGHRS and CDR2 YFSETQ. The V and J ends lost 0 bases and 6 bases respectively, with 15 bases between them. Only in-frame clones appear in the TCRdb table, and some are missing; sequencing was by immunoSEQ multiplex PCR. The sample holds about 70,000 clones, over 90% seen once. The source of this sequence is a female donor with multiple sclerosis, enrolled in a pregnancy study. Here the sequenced sample was CD4+ T cells from peripheral blood mononuclear cells, taken after pregnancy. The chain has TRBV5-1 and TRBJ1-2; D possibly corresponds to TRBD1 (5 bases). For the CDR3, the DNA is TGCGCCAGCAGCTTGGAGGGGAGGAGTTCGGATGGCTACACCTTC. This translates into CASSLEGRSSDGYTF.